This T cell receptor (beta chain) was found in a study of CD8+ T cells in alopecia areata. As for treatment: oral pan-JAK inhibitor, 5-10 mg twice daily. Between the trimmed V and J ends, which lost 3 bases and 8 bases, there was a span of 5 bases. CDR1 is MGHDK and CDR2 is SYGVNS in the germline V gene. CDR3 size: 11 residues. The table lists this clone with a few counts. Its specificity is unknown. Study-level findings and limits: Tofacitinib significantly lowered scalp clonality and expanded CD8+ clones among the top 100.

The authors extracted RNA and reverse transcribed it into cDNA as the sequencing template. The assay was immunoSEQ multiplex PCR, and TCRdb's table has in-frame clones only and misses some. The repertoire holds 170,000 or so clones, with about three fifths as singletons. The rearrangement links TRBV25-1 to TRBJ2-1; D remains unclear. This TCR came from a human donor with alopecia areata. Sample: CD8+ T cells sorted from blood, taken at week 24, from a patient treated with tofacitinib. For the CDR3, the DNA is TGTGCCAGCAGTGAGGCATATGAGCAGTTCTTC. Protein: CASSEAYEQFF.